Reported below is one T cell receptor (beta chain). This record comes from a study of blood T cell repertoires in COVID-19. In the study overall: PBMCs, B-cell-depleted T cells, or T cells were the source of the cDNA or gDNA that made up the material.

The repertoire was sequenced with immunoSEQ multiplex PCR; TCRdb's copy has only in-frame clones and lacks some. The sample has around 250,000 clones; around 88% are singletons. Participants reported their clinical history, and cohort assignment relied on those reports. Source material: PBMCs or T cells enriched from blood (not recorded which). The receptor was derived from a middle-aged woman with acute COVID-19.

The chain's CDR3 is CASSQVAGGNQPQHF. CDR3 nucleotides: TGCGCCAGCAGCCAAGTGGCAGGGGGCAATCAGCCCCAGCATTTT. The chain is built from TRBV4-1 and TRBJ1-5; tentative D call: TRBD1 (6 bases). Looked up from germline, CDR1 is MGHRA and CDR2 is YSYEKL. This CDR3 region has 15 residues. Deletions cut 1 base from V and 2 bases from J, with 9 bases between.